This T cell receptor (beta chain) is drawn from a study of T cells in Graves' hyperthyroidism and ophthalmopathy. Study-wide findings and caveats: From stable hyperthyroidism, ophthalmopathy was set apart by a 13 V-J model.

This clonotype was counted many times. As yet, its antigen is unknown. Cells are PBMCs isolated from around 9.4 ml of fresh blood. With V trimmed by 5 bases and J by 5 bases, 12 bases remained unmatched. The CDR3 has 15 residues. Germline CDR1 and CDR2: MDHEN and SYDVKM. Template material for amplifying TCR beta CDR3 regions consisted of RNA transcripts. When the TCR CDR3 underwent first-round RT-PCR, the HTBI primer set was used. TCRdb ran MiXCR on the multiplex PCR reads and lists one entry per CDR3 protein. The repertoire holds approximately 530,000 distinct CDR3 sequences, with about a sixth as singletons.

The sequence was obtained from a woman between 18 and 29 years old with Graves' hyperthyroidism. This chain uses TRBV28 with TRBJ2-7; TRBD1 matches 7 bases. The sequenced sample consisted of blood. The CDR3 reads CASSGNRGRLDEQYF. Here the CDR3 DNA reads TGTGCCAGCAGTGGCAACAGGGGAAGGTTAGACGAGCAGTACTTC.